The 19 T cell receptor beta chains presented below share a single source sample, sequenced in a study of tumor-infiltrating lymphocytes in localized non-small cell lung cancer. Method: immunoSEQ multiplex PCR; TCRdb's copy keeps in-frame clones and lacks some. The sample has roughly 13,000 clones, about two thirds seen once. The specimen was uninvolved lung tissue not adjacent to the tumor. These receptors came from a human donor with non-small cell lung cancer.

The chain is built from TRBV27 and TRBJ1-4, with 9 bases identical to TRBD1. From germline, CDR1 is MNHEY and CDR2 SMNVEV (reference sequence). The CDR3 covers 16 residues. Germline trimming cut 8 bases from V and 5 bases from J; bases unmatched to any gene: 12. This CDR3 is CASAPPGTGKNEKLFF. CDR3 bases: TGTGCCAGCGCTCCTCCCGGGACAGGGAAAAATGAAAAACTGTTTTTT.

The chain links TRBV28 to TRBJ1-2, with D possibly matching TRBD1 (6 bases). The CDR3 runs 12 residues. Germline V gene data show CDR1 as MDHEN and CDR2 as SYDVKM. Trimming shortened V by 8 bases and J by 8 bases, and 15 bases separated the two germline ends. The DNA of the CDR3 is TGTGCCAGCGGGAAACAGGGAAGGGGCTACACCTTC. Its translation is CASGKQGRGYTF.

The chain uses TRBV6-5 and TRBJ2-4, with 12 bases lining up with TRBD2. CDR1 is MNHEY and CDR2 is SVGAGI in the germline V gene. V was clipped by 0 bases and J by 3 bases; unmatched bases: 0. The CDR3 is 16 residues long. The CDR3 bases are TGTGCCAGCAGTTACTCGACTAGCGGGAGCAAAAACATTCAGTACTTC. Translating it yields CASSYSTSGSKNIQYF.

A single count supports this clone. The rearrangement joins TRBV7-6 to TRBJ1-3, with a weak D call TRBD1 (6 bases). The V end was cut by 1 base, the J end by 0 bases, with 10 bases between. The CDR3 is made up of 16 amino acids. The germline CDR1 and CDR2 sequences are SGHVS and FNYEAQ. The CDR3 DNA reads as TGTGCCAGCAGCTTAGAACAGGGCCACTCTGGAAACACCATATATTTT. It codes for CASSLEQGHSGNTIYF. Drawing the rest from reference TRBV7-6 and TRBJ1-3, the complete variable domain is GAGVSQSPRYKVTKRGQDVALRCDPISGHVSLYWYRQALGQGPEFLTYFNYEAQQDKSGLPNDRFSAERPEGSISTLTIQRTEQRDSAMYRCASSLEQGHSGNTIYFGEGSWLTVV.

This chain joins TRBV20-1 and TRBJ2-5; D is ambiguous. V was clipped by 6 bases and J by 4 bases, with 9 bases between them. Per the germline V gene, CDR1 is DFQATT and CDR2 is SNEGSKA (reference sequence). The CDR3 sequence is 11 residues long. The CDR3 loop reads CSALGPETQYF. The CDR3 coding sequence is TGCAGTGCCCTAGGACCAGAGACCCAGTACTTC.

The V and J genes are TRBV14 and TRBJ2-7, with D hard to call. The germline V and J ends were trimmed by 6 bases and 3 bases, with 9 bases remaining between them. Germline loops: CDR1 SGHDN, CDR2 FVKESK. The CDR3 covers 12 residues. In DNA, the CDR3 is TGTGCCAGCAGTCAACTGAACTACGAGCAGTACTTC. Protein product: CASSQLNYEQYF. Complete variable domain (other parts from reference TRBV14 and TRBJ2-7): EAGVTQFPSHSVIEKGQTVTLRCDPISGHDNLYWYRRVMGKEIKFLLHFVKESKQDESGMPNNRFLAERTGGTYSTLKVQPAELEDSGVYFCASSQLNYEQYFGPGTRLTVT.

This clone was seen only once. V usage is TRBV30 and J usage is TRBJ2-2, with D perhaps matching TRBD1 or TRBD2 (6 bases each). CDR3 length: 14 residues. Trimming stripped 1 base from V and 5 bases from J, with 11 bases between. Germline assignment: CDR1 GTSNPN and CDR2 SVGIG (reference sequence). The CDR3 DNA sequence: TGTGCCTGGAGTGACGGGGGCAAAACCGGGGAGCTGTTTTTT. Its protein is CAWSDGGKTGELFF.

This chain joins TRBV6-5 and TRBJ1-4; TRBD1 matches 7 bases. V lost 4 bases to trimming and J lost 5 bases; unmatched junction nucleotides: 4. This CDR3 spans 14 amino acids. The germline V gene encodes CDR1 MNHEY and CDR2 SVGAGI. Here the CDR3 DNA reads TGTGCCAGCAGTTTACTACAGGGGAATGAAAAACTGTTTTTT. This encodes CASSLLQGNEKLFF.

The chain is built from TRBV7-8 and TRBJ2-7; 12 nucleotides match TRBD1. Germline lookup yields CDR1 SGHVS and CDR2 FQNEAQ. The CDR3 is made up of 16 amino acids. V trimming: 1 base; J trimming: 5 bases; junction bases outside the gene matches: 6. CDR3 loop: CASSLVRDRGRNEQYF. As DNA, the CDR3 is TGTGCCAGCAGCTTAGTCCGGGACAGGGGGCGGAACGAGCAGTACTTC.

By sample share, this clone is medium-sized. This chain joins TRBV2 and TRBJ1-1; TRBD1 is a possible D gene (6 bases). V was trimmed by 9 bases and J by 5 bases, leaving 19 bases between them. Germline-derived CDR1 and CDR2 are SNHLY and FYNNEI. The CDR3 extends over 14 amino acids. CDR3 nucleotides: TGTGCCAGGGGCACAACAGGGTATGGGACTGAAGCTTTCTTT. Its translation: CARGTTGYGTEAFF.

The gene calls are TRBV2 and TRBJ2-7; weak D call: TRBD1 (5 bases). CDR1 and CDR2 from the germline V gene are SNHLY and FYNNEI. Trimming pared 8 bases from V and 2 bases from J, leaving 7 bases between. CDR3 length: 11 residues. CDR3 residues: CASGAPYEQYF. The DNA of the CDR3 is TGTGCCAGCGGGGCCCCCTACGAGCAGTACTTC.

The sample holds one count of this clone. The rearrangement uses TRBV19 and TRBJ1-5; 7 nucleotides align to TRBD1. The J segment lost 6 bases and the V segment lost 5 bases, leaving 13 bases of the junction unmatched. This CDR3 spans 16 amino acids. From germline, CDR1 is LNHDA and CDR2 SQIVND (reference sequence). CDR3 sequence reads: CASSSISGGAVQPQHF. CDR3 DNA: TGTGCCAGTAGTTCTATCTCAGGGGGGGCGGTTCAGCCCCAGCATTTT.

V is TRBV6-1 and J is TRBJ1-5; TRBD1 aligns across 7 bases. This CDR3 contains 15 residues. Germline V gene sequence: CDR1 MNHNS, CDR2 SASEGT. V lost 9 bases, J lost 6 bases, and 14 bases stayed unmatched. CDR3 sequence reads: CASRETGIGSQPQHF. The CDR3 DNA sequence: TGTGCCAGTCGTGAGACAGGGATCGGGAGTCAGCCCCAGCATTTT.

This chain connects TRBV30 to TRBJ2-6; 7 bases line up with TRBD2. Germline CDR1 GTSNPN, CDR2 SVGIG (reference sequence). The junction had 3 bases not matched to a gene; V was cut back by 5 bases and J by 2 bases. There are 14 residues in the CDR3. CDR3 sequence: CAWGAGAGANVLTF. CDR3 DNA: TGTGCCTGGGGGGCGGGGGCTGGGGCCAACGTCCTGACTTTC.

V and J are TRBV6-4 and TRBJ1-1; the D is unclear. The CDR3 has 14 amino acids. The germline gives CDR1 MRHNA, CDR2 SNTAGT. The germline V and J ends were trimmed by 5 bases and 0 bases, with 10 bases remaining between them. Here the CDR3 reads CASSPGSMNTEAFF. For the CDR3, the DNA is TGTGCCAGCAGTCCCGGGTCCATGAACACTGAAGCTTTCTTT.

On this clone: Other DNA sequences of this sample code for an identical CDR3. The genes are TRBV27 and TRBJ2-5; D unresolved. This CDR3 is built from 12 residues. Per the germline V gene, CDR1 is MNHEY and CDR2 is SMNVEV (reference sequence). Trimming removed 8 bases from V and 4 bases from J, with 11 bases in between. The CDR3 sequence is CASGRAGETQYF. The CDR3 DNA follows: TGTGCCAGCGGCCGGGCCGGAGAGACCCAGTACTTC.

The gene calls are TRBV6-5 and TRBJ2-1; no clear D. CDR3 size: 14 residues. Germline V gives CDR1 MNHEY, CDR2 SVGAGI. Trimming shortened V by 7 bases and J by 0 bases, and 10 bases separated the two germline ends. CDR3 loop: CASMGAFSYNEQFF. The CDR3 nucleotides read TGTGCCAGCATGGGCGCGTTCTCCTACAATGAGCAGTTCTTC.

The rearrangement uses TRBV4-3 and TRBJ1-2, with TRBD1 as a possible D gene (6 bases). The CDR3 length is 14 residues. With 4 bases removed from V and 8 bases from J, the gap between germline ends came to 17 bases. The germline V gene has CDR1 LGHNA and CDR2 YSLEER. The CDR3: CASSPELWGPGYTF. CDR3 sequence (DNA): TGCGCCAGCAGCCCTGAGCTCTGGGGGCCCGGCTACACCTTC.

The J gene is TRBJ1-4, the V gene TRBV4-3, with 10 nucleotides matching TRBD1. The CDR3 extends over 16 amino acids. Germline loops: CDR1 LGHNA, CDR2 YSLEER. The trim removed 4 bases at V and 3 bases at J, leaving 5 bases unmatched. CDR3 in amino acids: CASSLGQGEANEKLFF. DNA of the CDR3: TGCGCCAGCAGCCTTGGACAGGGGGAGGCTAATGAAAAACTGTTTTTT.